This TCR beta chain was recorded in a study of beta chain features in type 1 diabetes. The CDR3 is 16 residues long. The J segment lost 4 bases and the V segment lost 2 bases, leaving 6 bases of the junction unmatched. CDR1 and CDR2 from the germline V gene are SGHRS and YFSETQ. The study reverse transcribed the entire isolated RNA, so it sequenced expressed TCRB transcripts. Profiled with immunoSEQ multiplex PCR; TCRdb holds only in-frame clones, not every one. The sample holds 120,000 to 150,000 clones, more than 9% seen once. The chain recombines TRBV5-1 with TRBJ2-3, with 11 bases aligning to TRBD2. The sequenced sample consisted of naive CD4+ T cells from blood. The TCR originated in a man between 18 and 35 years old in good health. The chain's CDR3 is CASSFTSGGFPDTQYF. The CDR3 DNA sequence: TGCGCCAGCAGCTTTACTAGCGGGGGCTTCCCAGATACGCAGTATTTT.